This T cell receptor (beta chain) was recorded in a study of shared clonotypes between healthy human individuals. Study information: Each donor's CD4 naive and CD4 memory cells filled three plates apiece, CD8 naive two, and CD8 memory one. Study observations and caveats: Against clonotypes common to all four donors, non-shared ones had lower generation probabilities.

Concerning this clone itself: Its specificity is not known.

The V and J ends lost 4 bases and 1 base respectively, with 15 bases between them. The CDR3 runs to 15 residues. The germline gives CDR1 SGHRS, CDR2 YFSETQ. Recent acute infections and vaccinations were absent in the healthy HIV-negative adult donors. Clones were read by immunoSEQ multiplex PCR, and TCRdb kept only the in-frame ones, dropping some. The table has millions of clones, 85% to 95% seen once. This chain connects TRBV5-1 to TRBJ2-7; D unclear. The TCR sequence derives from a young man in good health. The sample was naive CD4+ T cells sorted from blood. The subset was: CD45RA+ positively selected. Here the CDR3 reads CASSPVDSISYEQYF. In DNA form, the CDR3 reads TGCGCCAGCAGCCCGGTTGATTCTATTTCCTACGAGCAGTACTTC.